This T cell receptor (beta chain) was captured by sequencing in a study of response to subunit inactivated influenza vaccine. Trimming cost V 5 bases and J 6 bases, with 5 bases left between them. The germline V gene encodes CDR1 SGHTA and CDR2 FQGTGA. The CDR3 runs 11 residues. From the RT-PCR reads, TCRdb called clonotypes with MiXCR, one entry per CDR3 protein. Of fewer than 550,000 distinct CDR3 sequences in the sample, over 25% were seen once. A note on this clonotype: What it recognizes is unknown. A much larger clone sits a single nucleotide away, making a read error possible.

Findings of the study overall: It was the authors' suggestion that each seasonal influenza vaccination recruits few new T cells.

The sequence came from a man in his fifties who received an inactivated influenza vaccine. J is TRBJ2-1 and V is TRBV7-3; D not certain. This sample comprised CD4+ T cells sorted from PBMCs, obtained 4 to 6 days after vaccination. The CDR3 region has the DNA TGTGCCAGCAGCCCCTGCAATGAGCAGTTCTTC. Amino acids: CASSPCNEQFF. Complete variable domain (other parts from reference TRBV7-3 and TRBJ2-1): GAGVSQTPSNKVTEKGKYVELRCDPISGHTALYWYRQSLGQGPEFLIYFQGTGAADDSGLPNDRFFAVRPEGSVSTLKIQRTERGDSAVYLCASSPCNEQFFGPGTRLTVL.